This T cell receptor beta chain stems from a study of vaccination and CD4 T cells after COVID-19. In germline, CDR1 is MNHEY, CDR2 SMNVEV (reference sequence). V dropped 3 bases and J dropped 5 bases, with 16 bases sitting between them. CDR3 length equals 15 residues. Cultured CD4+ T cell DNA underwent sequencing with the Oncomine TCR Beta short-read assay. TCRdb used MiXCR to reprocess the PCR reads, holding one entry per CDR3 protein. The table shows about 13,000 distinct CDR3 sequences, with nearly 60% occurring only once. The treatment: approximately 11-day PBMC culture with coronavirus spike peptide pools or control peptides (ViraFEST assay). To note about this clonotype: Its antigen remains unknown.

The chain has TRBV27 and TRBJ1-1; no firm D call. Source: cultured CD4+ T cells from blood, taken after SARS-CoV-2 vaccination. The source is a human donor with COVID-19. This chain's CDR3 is CASSFGISGGTEAFF. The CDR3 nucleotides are TGTGCCAGCAGTTTCGGGATATCAGGAGGGACTGAAGCTTTCTTT.